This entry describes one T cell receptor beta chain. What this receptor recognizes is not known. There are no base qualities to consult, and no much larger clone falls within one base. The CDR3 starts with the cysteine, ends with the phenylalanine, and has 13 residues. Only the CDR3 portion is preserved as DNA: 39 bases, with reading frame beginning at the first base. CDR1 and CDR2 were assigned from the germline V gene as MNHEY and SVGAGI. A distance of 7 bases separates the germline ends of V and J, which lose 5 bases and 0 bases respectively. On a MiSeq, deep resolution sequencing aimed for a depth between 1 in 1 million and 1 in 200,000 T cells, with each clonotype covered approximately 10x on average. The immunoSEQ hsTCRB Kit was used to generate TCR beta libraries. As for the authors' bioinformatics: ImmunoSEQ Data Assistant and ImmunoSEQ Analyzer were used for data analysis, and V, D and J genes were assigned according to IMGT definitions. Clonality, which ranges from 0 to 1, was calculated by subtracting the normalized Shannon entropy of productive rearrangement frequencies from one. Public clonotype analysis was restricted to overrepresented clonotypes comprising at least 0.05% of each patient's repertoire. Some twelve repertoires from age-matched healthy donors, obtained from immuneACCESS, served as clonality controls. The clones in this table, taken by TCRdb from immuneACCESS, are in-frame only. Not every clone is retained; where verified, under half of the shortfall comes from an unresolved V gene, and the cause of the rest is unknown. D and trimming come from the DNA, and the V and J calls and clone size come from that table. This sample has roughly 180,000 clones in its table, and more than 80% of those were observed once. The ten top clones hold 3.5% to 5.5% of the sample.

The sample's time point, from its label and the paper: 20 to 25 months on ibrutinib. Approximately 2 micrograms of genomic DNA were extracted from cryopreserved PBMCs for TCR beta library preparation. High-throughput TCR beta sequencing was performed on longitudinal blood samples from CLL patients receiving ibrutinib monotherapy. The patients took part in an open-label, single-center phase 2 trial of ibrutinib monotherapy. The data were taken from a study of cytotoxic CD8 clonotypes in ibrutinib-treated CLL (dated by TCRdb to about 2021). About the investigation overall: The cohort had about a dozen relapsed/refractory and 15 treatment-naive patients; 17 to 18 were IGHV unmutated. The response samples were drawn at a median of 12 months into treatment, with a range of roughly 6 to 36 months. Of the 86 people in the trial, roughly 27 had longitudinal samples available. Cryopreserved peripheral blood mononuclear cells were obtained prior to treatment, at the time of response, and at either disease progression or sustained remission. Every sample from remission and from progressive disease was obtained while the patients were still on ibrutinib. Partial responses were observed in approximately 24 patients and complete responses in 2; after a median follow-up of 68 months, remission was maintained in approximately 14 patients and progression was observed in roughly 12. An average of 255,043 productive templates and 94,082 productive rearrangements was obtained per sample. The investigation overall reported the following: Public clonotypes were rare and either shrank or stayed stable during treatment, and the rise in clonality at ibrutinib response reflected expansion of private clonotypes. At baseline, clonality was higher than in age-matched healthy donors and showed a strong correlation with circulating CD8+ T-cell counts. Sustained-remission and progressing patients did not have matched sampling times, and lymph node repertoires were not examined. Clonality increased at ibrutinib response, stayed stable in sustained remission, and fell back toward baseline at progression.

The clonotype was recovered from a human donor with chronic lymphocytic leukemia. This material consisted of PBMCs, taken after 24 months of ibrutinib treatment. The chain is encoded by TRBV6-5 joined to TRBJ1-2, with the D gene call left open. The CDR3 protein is CASSPRPNYGYTF. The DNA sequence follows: TGTGCCAGCAGTCCCCGGCCTAACTATGGCTACACCTTC.